The source of this T cell receptor beta chain is a study of blood T cell repertoires in COVID-19. Authors' processing steps: Reference gene primers were amplified, and this amplification served to estimate nucleated cell counts. Sequenced by immunoSEQ multiplex PCR; TCRdb stores in-frame clones only, minus some. Clone size and the V and J calls come from that table; the DNA yielded D and trimming. There are some 43,000 clones in the sample; around 87% occur only once, and 4.5% to 6% lies in the top ten. Sequenced sample: peripheral blood. The receptor comes from a human donor in a cohort sampled during active COVID-19.

DNA for the CDR3: TGTGCCACCAGGGCAGGGGGCGCGGAGACCCAGTACTTC. As protein: CATRAGGAETQYF. V gene TRBV24-1 combines with J gene TRBJ2-5, with 8 bases lining up with TRBD1. The J segment lost 5 bases and the V segment lost 7 bases, leaving 5 bases of the junction unmatched. Germline V gene sequence: CDR1 KGHDR, CDR2 SFDVKD. This CDR3 spans 13 amino acids.